One and the same sample provided the 22 T cell receptor beta chains below, sequenced in a study of graft-versus-host responses after intestinal transplantation (dated by TCRdb to the early 2020s). These receptors are not linked to any known antigen. Library construction relied on the immunoSEQ multiplex PCR assay. Imported from immuneACCESS, the table was reduced by TCRdb to in-frame sequences with V and J called. These copies leave out some clones; in studies compared against another copy, an unresolved V gene accounts for under half, and the cause of the remainder is not known. Here the sample has about 61,000 clones; 90% to 95% occur a single time. The ten most abundant clones make up about 0.41% of the sample. The time point label, as the study defines it: cells obtained before transplantation from donor or recipient. This material consisted of unstimulated CD4+ T cells sorted from spleen or lymph node cells, taken before transplant. These receptors were collected from a human donor who was the organ donor for an intestinal transplant.

J is TRBJ1-4 and V is TRBV10-3; no reliable D call. Germline CDR1 and CDR2: ENHRY and SYGVKD. Trimming took 0 bases from V and 3 from J, leaving 8 bases between them. The CDR3 runs 15 residues. The CDR3 is CAISESSGSNEKLFF. DNA for the CDR3: TGTGCCATCAGTGAGTCGTCGGGTTCTAATGAAAAACTGTTTTTT.

The chain joins TRBV6-5 to TRBJ1-3; 8 bases line up with TRBD1. CDR3 length: 15 amino acids. Germline-derived CDR1 and CDR2 are MNHEY and SVGAGI. V shed 6 bases and J 2 bases; nucleotides not matched to a gene: 6. The CDR3 DNA reads as TGTGCCAGCAGGTTCGACAGGGGTCCTGGAAACACCATATATTTT. It encodes CASRFDRGPGNTIYF.

CDR3 sequence: CASRLTGTGGSPLHF. The CDR3 nucleotides read TGTGCCAGCAGACTCACCGGGACAGGTGGTTCACCCCTCCACTTT. The rearrangement joins TRBV6-6 to TRBJ1-6; TRBD1 matches at 8 bases. Trimming took 6 bases from V and 9 from J; bases not matched to a gene: 10. This CDR3 region has 15 residues. Germline CDR1 and CDR2: MNHNY and SVGAGI (reference sequence).

The chain uses TRBV7-2 and TRBJ2-1, with D possibly TRBD2 on 5 matching bases. With 2 bases removed from V and 5 bases from J, the gap between germline ends came to 22 bases. Germline V gene lookup returns CDR1 SGHTA and CDR2 FQGNSA. This CDR3 spans 18 amino acids. Written as DNA, the CDR3 is TGTGCCAGCAGCTTATTGGCCGCGACGGCGGGCACACACAATGAGCAGTTCTTC. This sequence encodes CASSLLAATAGTHNEQFF.

The chain is built from TRBV6-1 and TRBJ1-1; D is undetermined. The CDR3 is 14 residues long. Germline CDR1 is MNHNS and CDR2 is SASEGT. Between the trimmed V and J ends, which lost 2 bases and 4 bases, there was a span of 11 bases. The CDR3, as DNA: TGTGCCAGCAGTGAACAAGGAGAGAGCACTGAAGCTTTCTTT. This gives the protein CASSEQGESTEAFF.

This clone was recorded once. The chain has TRBV29-1 and TRBJ2-7, with 11 bases aligning to TRBD1. V was clipped by 6 bases and J by 6 bases; unmatched bases: 10. The CDR3 is 14 amino acids. Germline V gene lookup returns CDR1 SQVTM and CDR2 ANQGSEA. The CDR3 reads CSVAPNGQGAEQYF. CDR3 DNA sequence: TGCAGCGTCGCGCCCAACGGACAGGGGGCCGAGCAGTACTTC.

The chain recombines TRBV11-2 with TRBJ2-7; 9 bases are shared with TRBD1. The CDR3 covers 15 residues. Trimming took 1 base from V and 4 from J; bases not matched to a gene: 5. CDR1 is SGHAT, CDR2 FQNNGV, per germline. CDR3 nucleotides: TGTGCCAGCAGCTTAGGGGGGACAGGGAAATACGAGCAGTACTTC. Translated, it gives CASSLGGTGKYEQYF.

This clone has only one observation. The CDR3 loop reads CASSRTGPGTAQHF. The DNA for the CDR3 is TGTGCCAGCAGCAGGACAGGGCCCGGGACAGCCCAGCATTTT. This chain links TRBV6-5 with TRBJ1-5; 8 bases agree with TRBD1. This CDR3 has 14 amino acids. With 6 bases clipped from V and 11 bases from J, the junction kept 12 bases outside the gene matches. Looked up from germline, CDR1 is MNHEY and CDR2 is SVGAGI.

This clone was seen a single time. The rearrangement links TRBV27 to TRBJ1-5; D call uncertain. Germline V lookup: CDR1 MNHEY, CDR2 SMNVEV (reference sequence). The CDR3 length is 15 residues. Trimming cost V 3 bases and J 3 bases, with 12 bases left between them. The CDR3 region is CASSFASTLNQPQHF. As DNA, the CDR3 is TGTGCCAGCAGTTTCGCGAGCACACTCAATCAGCCCCAGCATTTT.

The chain employs TRBV7-2 and TRBJ1-6; tentatively, D is TRBD1 (5 bases). Germline-derived CDR1 and CDR2 are SGHTA and FQGNSA. The length of the CDR3 is 12 residues. Trimming left V 5 bases short and J 7 bases short, with 6 bases between. The CDR3, as DNA: TGTGCCAGCAGCCGACAGAATTCACCCCTCCACTTT. It specifies CASSRQNSPLHF.

The chain joins TRBV29-1 to TRBJ1-2; D remains unclear. V dropped 0 bases and J dropped 5 bases, with 13 bases sitting between them. Germline lookup yields CDR1 SQVTM and CDR2 ANQGSEA. The CDR3 runs 14 residues. The CDR3 nucleotides are TGCAGCGTTGAAGAGGCCGGAGAGTATTATGGCTACACCTTC. Translation: CSVEEAGEYYGYTF.

V is TRBV7-8 and J is TRBJ2-3; maybe TRBD1 (6 bases). There are 13 residues in the CDR3. Looked up from germline, CDR1 is SGHVS and CDR2 is FQNEAQ. Trimming cost V 5 bases and J 3 bases, with 9 bases left between them. DNA of the CDR3: TGTGCCAGCAGCGCACAGGGAACAGATACGCAGTATTTT. This encodes CASSAQGTDTQYF.

The chain combines TRBV4-3 with TRBJ1-1; TRBD1 agrees at 9 bases. The CDR3 runs to 16 residues. The germline CDR1 and CDR2 sequences are LGHNA and YSLEER. Losses at the gene ends were 4 bases for V and 6 bases for J; bases not matched to a gene: 12. DNA of the CDR3: TGCGCCAGCAGCCGGAGCTTCACAGGGGGCGCGTCTGAAGCTTTCTTT. It translates to CASSRSFTGGASEAFF.

J is TRBJ2-1 and V is TRBV2, with 10 positions matching TRBD2. Germline lookup yields CDR1 SNHLY and CDR2 FYNNEI. The V segment lost 8 bases and the J segment 6 bases; nucleotides outside the gene matches: 7. This CDR3 region has 14 residues. DNA of the CDR3: TGTGCCAGCGATACTAGCGGGGCTGGCAATGAGCAGTTCTTC. This sequence encodes CASDTSGAGNEQFF. Combining the CDR3 with reference TRBV2 and TRBJ2-1 gives the whole variable domain EPEVTQTPSHQVTQMGQEVILRCVPISNHLYFYWYRQILGQKVEFLVSFYNNEISEKSEIFDDQFSVERPDGSNFTLKIRSTKLEDSAMYFCASDTSGAGNEQFFGPGTRLTVL.

This chain links TRBV30 with TRBJ1-1, with D unclear. The V end was cut by 2 bases, the J end by 1 base, with 8 bases between. The germline V gene encodes CDR1 GTSNPN and CDR2 SVGIG (reference sequence). The CDR3 length is 13 residues. The CDR3 loop is CAWSPSPNTEAFF. The CDR3 DNA reads as TGTGCCTGGAGTCCGTCACCGAACACTGAAGCTTTCTTT. Full variable domain (rest looked up from reference TRBV30 and TRBJ1-1): SQTIHQWPATLVQPVGSPLSLECTVEGTSNPNLYWYRQAAGRGLQLLFYSVGIGQISSEVPQNLSASRPQDRQFILSSKKLLLSDSGFYLCAWSPSPNTEAFFGQGTRLTVV.

This chain joins TRBV11-1 and TRBJ1-1; D unclear. The V gene lost 1 base and the J gene lost 1 base, with 10 bases spanning the gap. CDR3 length: 15 amino acids. CDR1 is SGHAT, CDR2 FQDESV, per germline (reference sequence). The CDR3 DNA reads TGTGCCAGCAGCTTAGAACGGGGTTGGAACACTGAAGCTTTCTTT. It encodes CASSLERGWNTEAFF.

The CDR3: CATNKGAWGYTF. CDR3 bases: TGTGCCACCAACAAGGGGGCGTGGGGCTACACCTTC. The genes are TRBV10-3 and TRBJ1-2, with 7 bases that match TRBD1. Per the germline V gene, CDR1 is ENHRY and CDR2 is SYGVKD. This CDR3 has 12 amino acids. V lost 10 bases and J lost 8; bases outside the gene matches: 10.

This chain connects TRBV12-2 to TRBJ1-4; no DNA check was done on the table's D call, TRBD1. TRBV12-2 has pseudogene status. The length of the CDR3 is 17 residues. CDR3 region: CASRLPRTLATNEKLFF. In DNA form, the CDR3 reads TGTGCAAGTCGCTTACCGAGGACACTTGCAACTAATGAAAAACTGTTTTTT.

The chain employs TRBV6-5 and TRBJ1-1; no clear D gene. V dropped 2 bases and J dropped 4 bases, with 2 bases sitting between them. CDR1 MNHEY and CDR2 SVGAGI come from the germline V gene. The CDR3 contains 11 residues. Written as DNA, the CDR3 is TGTGCCAGCAGTTACGGCACTGAAGCTTTCTTT. It specifies CASSYGTEAFF.

This clone was counted once. The J gene is TRBJ2-7, the V gene TRBV6-6; D not certain. The CDR3 sequence is 12 residues long. The germline CDR1 and CDR2 sequences are MNHNY and SVGAGI (reference sequence). The ends were cut back, 0 bases at V and 7 bases at J, with 7 bases in the middle. The CDR3 loop is CASSYSRREQYF. CDR3 DNA: TGTGCCAGCAGTTACTCGCGACGGGAGCAGTACTTC.

This chain connects TRBV2 to TRBJ2-1, with 9 bases identical to TRBD1. V was clipped by 10 bases and J by 5 bases; unmatched bases: 6. Germline V lookup: CDR1 SNHLY, CDR2 FYNNEI. The CDR3 consists of 13 residues. CDR3 protein: CAKGGTGNNEQFF. In DNA form, the CDR3 reads TGTGCCAAGGGTGGGACAGGGAACAATGAGCAGTTCTTC. The full variable domain, completed using reference TRBV2 and TRBJ2-1, is EPEVTQTPSHQVTQMGQEVILRCVPISNHLYFYWYRQILGQKVEFLVSFYNNEISEKSEIFDDQFSVERPDGSNFTLKIRSTKLEDSAMYFCAKGGTGNNEQFFGPGTRLTVL.

The J gene is TRBJ2-5, the V gene TRBV7-8; D perhaps matches TRBD2 (6 bases). V gave up 2 bases and J gave up 4 bases, with 17 bases separating them. There are 16 residues in the CDR3. Germline-derived CDR1 and CDR2 are SGHVS and FQNEAQ. The CDR3 region has the DNA TGTGCCAGCAGCTTAAGCGACTGGGGAGGTGTAGAGACCCAGTACTTC. Encoded protein: CASSLSDWGGVETQYF.